The clone carrying this T cell receptor (beta chain) was seen a handful of times. Its cognate antigen is unknown. This sample is part of a study of beta chain features in type 1 diabetes. Points from the study as a whole: At VDJ recombination sites, type 1 diabetes patients had fewer insertions and more deleted nucleotides. Shorter TCRB CDR3s, moderately but significantly so, marked every one of the four CD4+ subsets in Type 1 diabetes patients.

Reverse transcribing all isolated RNA meant expressed TCRB transcripts were sequenced. The table came from immunoSEQ multiplex PCR; TCRdb's copy has only in-frame clones and leaves some out. This sample has roughly 230,000 clones, with approximately 10% found just once. Each of the CD4+ naive, central memory, regulatory and stem cell-like memory populations was sorted via CD45RO/CCR7/CD25/CD127/CD95/CD27. Germline V gene lookup returns CDR1 MNHEY and CDR2 SVGAGI. The CDR3 consists of 13 residues. The V gene lost 6 bases and the J gene lost 4 bases, with 11 bases spanning the gap. This sequence joins TRBV6-5 and TRBJ2-3; D is perhaps TRBD1 (6 bases). The source of this sequence is a young man with type 1 diabetes. Material for sequencing was naive CD4+ T cells from blood. The CDR3 sequence is CASRQQGPDTQYF. CDR3 DNA: TGTGCCAGCAGACAACAGGGACCAGATACGCAGTATTTT.